The following is a TCR beta chain sequence with its context. These data come from a study of blood T cell repertoires in COVID-19. Study-wide background: The samples span acute and convalescent COVID-19 from the United States, Italy and Spain. The cDNA or gDNA used as material had been derived from T cells, B-cell-depleted T cells, or PBMCs.

Trimming stripped 0 bases from V and 2 bases from J, with 7 bases between. This CDR3 region has 14 residues. The germline gives CDR1 MNHEY, CDR2 SVGAGI. Under the authors' procedure: Researchers report that nucleated cell counts were estimated from reference gene primer amplification. TCRdb's table, derived via immunoSEQ multiplex PCR, lists solely in-frame clones and lacks some. V, J and clone size were drawn from that table, and D and trimming were deduced from the DNA. The sample shows roughly 280,000 clones, 86% of them seen only once. The clonotype comes from a man in his forties with active or convalescent COVID-19. The chain links TRBV6-5 to TRBJ1-2; D is undetermined. Specimen: peripheral blood. The CDR3 spells CASSYSQVNYGYTF. CDR3 coding DNA: TGTGCCAGCAGTTACTCCCAGGTCAACTATGGCTACACCTTC.